This T cell receptor beta chain was sequenced in a study of technical replicates of blood from a handful of donors. The CDR3 totals 16 residues. V trimming: 0 bases; J trimming: 5 bases; junction bases outside the gene matches: 7. Germline V lookup: CDR1 SEHNR, CDR2 FQNEAQ (reference sequence). Produced via immunoSEQ multiplex PCR; TCRdb's table is partial and in-frame only. The data hold about 73,000 clones, with 90% observed a single time. The chain employs TRBV7-9 and TRBJ1-1; 9 positions match TRBD1. This sequence was found in a human donor in good health. Some clones in this sample may be carry-over from other donors' samples. Source material: PBMCs. As DNA, the CDR3 is TGTGCCAGCAGCTTAGCGCCCGGGACAGGGAGGACTGAAGCTTTCTTT. Translation gives CASSLAPGTGRTEAFF.